This T cell receptor beta chain was found in a study of T-cell memory formation after mild COVID-19. Broader study findings: Clones that shrank (day 15 to 85) were balanced CD4/CD8, whereas later expanders leaned CD4+.

The CDR3 has 15 residues. With 0 bases clipped from V and 5 bases from J, the junction kept 4 bases outside the gene matches. Germline CDR1 reads MNHEY; CDR2 reads SVGEGT. TCRdb ran MiXCR on the 5' RACE reads and lists one entry per CDR3 protein. The sample includes 75,000 to 95,000 distinct CDR3 sequences, approximately 15% of them seen just once. This clonotype has a handful of counts. No antigen is known for it. The source is a young man who had mild COVID-19 (a few samples of this study predate the infection). Cell type and time point are not known. The gene calls are TRBV6-2 or TRBV6-3 and TRBJ2-1, with TRBD2 matching over 7 bases. The sample taken for sequencing was PBMCs or a T cell subset sorted from them (not recorded which). The CDR3 sequence: CASSYSVGGNNEQFF. CDR3 DNA sequence: TGTGCCAGCAGTTACTCGGTGGGGGGGAACAATGAGCAGTTCTTC.